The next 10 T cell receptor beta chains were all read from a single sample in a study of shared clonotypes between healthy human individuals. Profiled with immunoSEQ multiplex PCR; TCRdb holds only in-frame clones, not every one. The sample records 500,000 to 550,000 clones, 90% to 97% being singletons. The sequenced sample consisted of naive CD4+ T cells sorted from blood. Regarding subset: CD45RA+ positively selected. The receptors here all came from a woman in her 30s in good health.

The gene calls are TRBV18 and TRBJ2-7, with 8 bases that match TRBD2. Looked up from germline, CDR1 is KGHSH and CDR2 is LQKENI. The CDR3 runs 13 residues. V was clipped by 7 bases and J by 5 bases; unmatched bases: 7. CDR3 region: CASFGGGDNEQYF. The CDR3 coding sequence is TGTGCCAGCTTCGGGGGGGGAGATAACGAGCAGTACTTC. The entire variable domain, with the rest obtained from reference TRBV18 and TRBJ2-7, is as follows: NAGVMQNPRHLVRRRGQEARLRCSPMKGHSHVYWYRQLPEEGLKFMVYLQKENIIDESGMPKERFSAEFPKEGPSILRIQQVVRGDSAAYFCASFGGGDNEQYFGPGTRLTVT.

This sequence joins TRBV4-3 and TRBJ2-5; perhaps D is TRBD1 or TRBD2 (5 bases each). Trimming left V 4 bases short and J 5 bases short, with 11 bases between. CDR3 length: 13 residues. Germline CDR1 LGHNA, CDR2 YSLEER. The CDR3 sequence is CASSLGTLETQYF. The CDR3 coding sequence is TGCGCCAGCAGCCTAGGGACGCTGGAGACCCAGTACTTC.

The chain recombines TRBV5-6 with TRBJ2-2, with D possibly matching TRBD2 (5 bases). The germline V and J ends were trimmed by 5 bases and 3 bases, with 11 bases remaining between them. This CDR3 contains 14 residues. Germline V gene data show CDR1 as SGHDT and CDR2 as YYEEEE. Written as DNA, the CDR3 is TGTGCCAGCAGTTATGGACTTGACACCGGGGAGCTGTTTTTT. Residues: CASSYGLDTGELFF.

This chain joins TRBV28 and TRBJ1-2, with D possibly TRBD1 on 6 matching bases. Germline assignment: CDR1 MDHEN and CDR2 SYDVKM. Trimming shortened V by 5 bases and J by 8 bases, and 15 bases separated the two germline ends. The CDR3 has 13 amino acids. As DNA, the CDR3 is TGTGCCAGCAGTCCTATTAGGGGGGGCGGCTACACCTTC. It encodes CASSPIRGGGYTF.

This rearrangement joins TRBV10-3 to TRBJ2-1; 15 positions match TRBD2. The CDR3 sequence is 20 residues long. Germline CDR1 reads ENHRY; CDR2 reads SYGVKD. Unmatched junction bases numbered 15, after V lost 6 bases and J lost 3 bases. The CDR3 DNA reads TGTGCCATCAGGGGTCCGGGACTAGCGGGAGGTAGTTATGACTACAATGAGCAGTTCTTC. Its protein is CAIRGPGLAGGSYDYNEQFF.

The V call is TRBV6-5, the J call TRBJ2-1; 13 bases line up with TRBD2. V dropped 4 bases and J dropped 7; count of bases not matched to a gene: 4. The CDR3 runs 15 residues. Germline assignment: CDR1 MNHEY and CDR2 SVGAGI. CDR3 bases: TGTGCCAGCAGTTCCGGGACTAGCGGGATTAATGAGCAGTTCTTC. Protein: CASSSGTSGINEQFF.

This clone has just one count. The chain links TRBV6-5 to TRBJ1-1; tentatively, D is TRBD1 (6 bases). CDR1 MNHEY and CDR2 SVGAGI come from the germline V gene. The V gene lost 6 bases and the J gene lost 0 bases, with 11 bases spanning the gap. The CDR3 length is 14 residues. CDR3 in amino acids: CASRPGHLNTEAFF. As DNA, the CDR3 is TGTGCCAGCAGGCCGGGACACCTGAACACTGAAGCTTTCTTT.

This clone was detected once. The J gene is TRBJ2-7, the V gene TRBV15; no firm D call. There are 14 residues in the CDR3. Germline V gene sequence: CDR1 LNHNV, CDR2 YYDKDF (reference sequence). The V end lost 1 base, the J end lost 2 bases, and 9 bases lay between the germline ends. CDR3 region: CATSRGGLTYEQYF. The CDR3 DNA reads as TGTGCCACCAGCAGAGGGGGATTAACCTACGAGCAGTACTTC.

As DNA, the CDR3 is TGCGCCAGCAGCTTATGGACAGAAAATAATTCACCCCTCCACTTT. Protein: CASSLWTENNSPLHF. V usage is TRBV5-1 and J usage is TRBJ1-6, with D possibly being TRBD1 (6 bases). V shed 2 bases and J shed 5 bases, with 11 bases lying between them. The CDR3 totals 15 residues. CDR1 SGHRS and CDR2 YFSETQ come from the germline V gene.

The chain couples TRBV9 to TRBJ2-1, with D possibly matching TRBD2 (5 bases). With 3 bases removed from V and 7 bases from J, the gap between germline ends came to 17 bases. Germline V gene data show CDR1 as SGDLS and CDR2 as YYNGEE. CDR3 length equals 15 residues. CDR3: CASSGSRVARNEQFF. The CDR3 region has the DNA TGTGCCAGCAGCGGATCCAGAGTAGCGAGGAATGAGCAGTTCTTC.